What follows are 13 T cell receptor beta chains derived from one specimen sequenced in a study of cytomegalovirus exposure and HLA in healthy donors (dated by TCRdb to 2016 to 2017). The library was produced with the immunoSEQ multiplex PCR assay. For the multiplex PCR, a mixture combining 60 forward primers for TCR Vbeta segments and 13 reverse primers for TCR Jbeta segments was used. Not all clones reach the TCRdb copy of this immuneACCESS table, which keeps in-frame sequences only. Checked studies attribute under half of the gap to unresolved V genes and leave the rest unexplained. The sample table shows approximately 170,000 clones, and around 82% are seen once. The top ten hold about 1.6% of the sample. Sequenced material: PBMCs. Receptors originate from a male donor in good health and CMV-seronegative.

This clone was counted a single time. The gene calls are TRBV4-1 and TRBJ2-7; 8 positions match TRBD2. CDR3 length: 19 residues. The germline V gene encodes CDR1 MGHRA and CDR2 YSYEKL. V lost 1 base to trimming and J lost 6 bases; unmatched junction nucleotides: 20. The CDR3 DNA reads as TGCGCCAGCAGCCAAGGGAGGTACGGGGGGGGCCCATGGTTACGCGAGCAGTACTTC. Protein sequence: CASSQGRYGGGPWLREQYF.

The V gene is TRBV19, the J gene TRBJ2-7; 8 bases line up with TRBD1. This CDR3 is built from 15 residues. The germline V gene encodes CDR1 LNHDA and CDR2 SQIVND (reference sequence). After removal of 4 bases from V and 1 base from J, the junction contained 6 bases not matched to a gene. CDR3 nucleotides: TGTGCCAGTAGTAAGAATCAGGGGGCATCCTACGAGCAGTACTTC. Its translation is CASSKNQGASYEQYF. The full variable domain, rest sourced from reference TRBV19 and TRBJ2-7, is DGGITQSPKYLFRKEGQNVTLSCEQNLNHDAMYWYRQDPGQGLRLIYYSQIVNDFQKGDIAEGYSVSREKKESFPLTVTSAQKNPTAFYLCASSKNQGASYEQYFGPGTRLTVT.

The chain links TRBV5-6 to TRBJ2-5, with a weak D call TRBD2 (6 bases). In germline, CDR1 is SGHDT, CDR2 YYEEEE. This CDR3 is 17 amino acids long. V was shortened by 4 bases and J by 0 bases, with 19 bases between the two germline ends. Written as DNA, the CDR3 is TGTGCCAGCAGCCAGGATCCGGTAGCGGCGTACCAAGAGACCCAGTACTTC. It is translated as CASSQDPVAAYQETQYF. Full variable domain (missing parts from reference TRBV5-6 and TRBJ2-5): DAGVTQSPTHLIKTRGQQVTLRCSPKSGHDTVSWYQQALGQGPQFIFQYYEEEERQRGNFPDRFSGHQFPNYSSELNVNALLLGDSALYLCASSQDPVAAYQETQYFGPGTRLLVL.

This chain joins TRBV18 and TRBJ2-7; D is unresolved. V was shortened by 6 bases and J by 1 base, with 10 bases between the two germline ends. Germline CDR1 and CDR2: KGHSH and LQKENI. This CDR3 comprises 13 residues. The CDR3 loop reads CASSHEYSYEQYF. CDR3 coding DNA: TGTGCCAGCTCCCACGAGTATTCCTACGAGCAGTACTTC.

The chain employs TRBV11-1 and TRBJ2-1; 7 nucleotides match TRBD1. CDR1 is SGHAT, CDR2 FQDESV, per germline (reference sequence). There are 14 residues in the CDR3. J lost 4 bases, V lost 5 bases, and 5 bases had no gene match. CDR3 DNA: TGTGCCAGCAGCCCGATACAGGGGTACAATGAGCAGTTCTTC. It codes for CASSPIQGYNEQFF.

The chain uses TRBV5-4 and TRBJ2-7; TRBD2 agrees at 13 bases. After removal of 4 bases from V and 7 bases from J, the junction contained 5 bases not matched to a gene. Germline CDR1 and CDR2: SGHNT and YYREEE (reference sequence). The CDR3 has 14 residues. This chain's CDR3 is CASSGGTSGEEQYF. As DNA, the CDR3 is TGTGCCAGCAGCGGCGGGACTAGCGGGGAGGAGCAGTACTTC.

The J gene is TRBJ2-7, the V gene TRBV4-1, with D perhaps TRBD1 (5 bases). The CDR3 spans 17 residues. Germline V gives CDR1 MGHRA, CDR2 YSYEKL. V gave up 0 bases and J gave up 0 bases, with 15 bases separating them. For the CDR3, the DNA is TGCGCCAGCAGCCAAGAGGGGCCGCCATCCGGCTCCTACGAGCAGTACTTC. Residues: CASSQEGPPSGSYEQYF.

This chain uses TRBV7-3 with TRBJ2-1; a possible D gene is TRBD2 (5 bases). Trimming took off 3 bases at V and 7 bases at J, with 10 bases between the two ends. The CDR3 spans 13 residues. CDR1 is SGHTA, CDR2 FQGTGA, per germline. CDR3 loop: CASSFQRENEQFF. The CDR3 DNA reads TGTGCCAGCAGCTTCCAAAGGGAGAATGAGCAGTTCTTC.

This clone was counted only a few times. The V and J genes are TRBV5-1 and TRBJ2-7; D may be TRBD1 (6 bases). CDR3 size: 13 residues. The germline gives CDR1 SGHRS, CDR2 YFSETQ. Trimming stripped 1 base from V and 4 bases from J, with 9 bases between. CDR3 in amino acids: CASSLRQGYEQYF. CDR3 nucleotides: TGCGCCAGCAGCTTGCGGCAGGGGTACGAGCAGTACTTC.

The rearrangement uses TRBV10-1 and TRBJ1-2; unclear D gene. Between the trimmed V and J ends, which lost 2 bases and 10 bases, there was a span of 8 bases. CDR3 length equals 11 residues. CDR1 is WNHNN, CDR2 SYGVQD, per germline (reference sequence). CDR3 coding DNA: TGCGCCAGCAGTGAGGAGGGAGTCTACACCTTC. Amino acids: CASSEEGVYTF.

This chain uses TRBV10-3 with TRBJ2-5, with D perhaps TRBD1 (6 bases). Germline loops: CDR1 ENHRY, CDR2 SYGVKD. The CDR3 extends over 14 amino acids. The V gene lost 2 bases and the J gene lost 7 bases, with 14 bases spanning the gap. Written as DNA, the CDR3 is TGTGCCATCAGTGAGGCCGGGACATCGGGGACCCAGTACTTC. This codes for CAISEAGTSGTQYF.

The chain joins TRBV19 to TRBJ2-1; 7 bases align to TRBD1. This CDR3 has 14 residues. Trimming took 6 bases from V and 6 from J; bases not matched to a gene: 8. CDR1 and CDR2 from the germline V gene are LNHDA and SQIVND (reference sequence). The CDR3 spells CASSLQGSGNEQFF. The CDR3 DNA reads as TGTGCCAGTAGCCTACAGGGGTCAGGCAATGAGCAGTTCTTC. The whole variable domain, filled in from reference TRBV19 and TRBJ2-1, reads DGGITQSPKYLFRKEGQNVTLSCEQNLNHDAMYWYRQDPGQGLRLIYYSQIVNDFQKGDIAEGYSVSREKKESFPLTVTSAQKNPTAFYLCASSLQGSGNEQFFGPGTRLTVL.

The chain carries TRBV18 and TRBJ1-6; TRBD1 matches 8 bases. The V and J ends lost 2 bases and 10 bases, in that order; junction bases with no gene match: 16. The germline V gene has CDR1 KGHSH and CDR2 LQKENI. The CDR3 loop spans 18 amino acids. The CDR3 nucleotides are TGTGCCAGCTCACCAATTGGGACCAGGACAGGGTGGGAGTCACCCCTCCACTTT. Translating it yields CASSPIGTRTGWESPLHF.